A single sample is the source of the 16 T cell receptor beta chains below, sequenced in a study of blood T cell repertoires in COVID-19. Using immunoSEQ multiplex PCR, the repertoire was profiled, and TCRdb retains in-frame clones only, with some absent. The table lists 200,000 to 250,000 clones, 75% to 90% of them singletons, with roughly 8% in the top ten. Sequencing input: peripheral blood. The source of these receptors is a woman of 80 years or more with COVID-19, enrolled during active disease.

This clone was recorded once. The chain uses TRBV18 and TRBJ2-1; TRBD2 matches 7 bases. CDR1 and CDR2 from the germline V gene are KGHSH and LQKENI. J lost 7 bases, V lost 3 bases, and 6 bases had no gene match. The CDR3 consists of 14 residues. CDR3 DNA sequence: TGTGCCAGCTCACCTCCGACTAGCCTGAATGAGCAGTTCTTC. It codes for CASSPPTSLNEQFF. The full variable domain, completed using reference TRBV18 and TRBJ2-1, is NAGVMQNPRHLVRRRGQEARLRCSPMKGHSHVYWYRQLPEEGLKFMVYLQKENIIDESGMPKERFSAEFPKEGPSILRIQQVVRGDSAAYFCASSPPTSLNEQFFGPGTRLTVL.

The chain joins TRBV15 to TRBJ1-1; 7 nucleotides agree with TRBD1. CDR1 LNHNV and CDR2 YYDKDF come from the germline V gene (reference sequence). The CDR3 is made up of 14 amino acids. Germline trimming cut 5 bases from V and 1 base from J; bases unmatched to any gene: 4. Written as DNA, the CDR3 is TGTGCCACCAGCCGACAGGGAAAGAACACTGAAGCTTTCTTT. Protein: CATSRQGKNTEAFF.

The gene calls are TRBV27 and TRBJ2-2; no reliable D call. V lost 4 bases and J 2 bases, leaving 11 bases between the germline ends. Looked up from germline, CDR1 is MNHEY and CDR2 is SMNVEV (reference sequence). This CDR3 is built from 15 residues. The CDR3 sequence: CASSYWAANTGELFF. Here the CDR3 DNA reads TGTGCCAGCAGTTATTGGGCAGCCAACACCGGGGAGCTGTTTTTT.

The CDR3 loop is CAWSVQGTDTQYF. The CDR3 coding sequence is TGTGCCTGGAGTGTACAGGGGACAGATACGCAGTATTTT. This chain uses TRBV30 with TRBJ2-3, with TRBD1 matching over 7 bases. The CDR3 covers 13 residues. J lost 3 bases, V lost 0 bases, and 0 bases had no gene match. Germline loops: CDR1 GTSNPN, CDR2 SVGIG (reference sequence).

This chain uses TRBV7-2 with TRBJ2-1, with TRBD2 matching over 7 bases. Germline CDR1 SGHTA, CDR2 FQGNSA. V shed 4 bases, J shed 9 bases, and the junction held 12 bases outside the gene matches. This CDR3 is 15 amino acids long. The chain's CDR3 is CASSSRGSTGSEQFF. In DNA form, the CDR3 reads TGTGCCAGCAGCTCCCGCGGGAGTACGGGAAGTGAGCAGTTCTTC.

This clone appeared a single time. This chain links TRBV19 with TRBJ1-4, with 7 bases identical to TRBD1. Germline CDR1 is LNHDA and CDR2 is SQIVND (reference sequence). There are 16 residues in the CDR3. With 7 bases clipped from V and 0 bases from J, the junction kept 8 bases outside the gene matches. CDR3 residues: CASTRQGGSTNEKLFF. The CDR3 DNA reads TGTGCCAGTACTCGACAGGGCGGATCAACTAATGAAAAACTGTTTTTT.

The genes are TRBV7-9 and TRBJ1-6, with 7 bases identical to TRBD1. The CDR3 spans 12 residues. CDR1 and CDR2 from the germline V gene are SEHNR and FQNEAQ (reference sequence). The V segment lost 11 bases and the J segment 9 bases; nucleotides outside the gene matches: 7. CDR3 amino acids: CASGAGGSPLHF. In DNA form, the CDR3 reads TGTGCCTCGGGGGCAGGGGGTTCACCCCTCCACTTT.

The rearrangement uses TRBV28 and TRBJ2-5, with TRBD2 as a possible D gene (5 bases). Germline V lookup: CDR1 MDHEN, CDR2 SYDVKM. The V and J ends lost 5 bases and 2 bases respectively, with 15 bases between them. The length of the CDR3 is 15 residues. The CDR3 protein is CASSRLRITQETQYF. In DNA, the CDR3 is TGTGCCAGCAGTAGACTACGAATCACTCAAGAGACCCAGTACTTC.

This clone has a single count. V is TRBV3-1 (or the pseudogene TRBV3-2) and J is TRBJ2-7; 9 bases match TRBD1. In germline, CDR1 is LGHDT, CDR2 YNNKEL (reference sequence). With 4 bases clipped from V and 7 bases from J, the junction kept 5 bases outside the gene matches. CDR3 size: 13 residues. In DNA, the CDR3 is TGTGCCAGCAGCCGGGACAGGGCGGGAGAGCAGTACTTC. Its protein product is CASSRDRAGEQYF.

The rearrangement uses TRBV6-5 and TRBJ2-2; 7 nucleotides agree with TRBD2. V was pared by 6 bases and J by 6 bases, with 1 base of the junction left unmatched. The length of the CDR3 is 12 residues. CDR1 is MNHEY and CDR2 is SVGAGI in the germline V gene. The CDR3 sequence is CASRGGSGELFF. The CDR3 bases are TGTGCCAGCAGGGGGGGGTCCGGGGAGCTGTTTTTT.

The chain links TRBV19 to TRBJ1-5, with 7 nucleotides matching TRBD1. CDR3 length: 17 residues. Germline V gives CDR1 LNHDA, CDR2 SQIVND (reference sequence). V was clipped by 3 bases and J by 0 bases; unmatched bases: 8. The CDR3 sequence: CASSIGQATYSNQPQHF. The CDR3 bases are TGTGCCAGTAGTATTGGACAGGCGACTTATAGCAATCAGCCCCAGCATTTT.

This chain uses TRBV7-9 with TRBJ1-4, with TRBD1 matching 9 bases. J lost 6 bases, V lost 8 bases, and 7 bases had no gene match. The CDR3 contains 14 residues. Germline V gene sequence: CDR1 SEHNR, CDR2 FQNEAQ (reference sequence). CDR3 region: CASSPGQGDEKLFF. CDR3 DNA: TGTGCCAGCTCACCGGGACAGGGTGATGAAAAACTGTTTTTT.

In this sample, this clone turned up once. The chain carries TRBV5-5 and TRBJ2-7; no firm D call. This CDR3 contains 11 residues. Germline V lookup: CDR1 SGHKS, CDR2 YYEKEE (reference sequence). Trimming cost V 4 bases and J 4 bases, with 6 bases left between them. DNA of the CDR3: TGTGCCAGCAGCCTGGCTTACGAGCAGTACTTC. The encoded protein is CASSLAYEQYF.

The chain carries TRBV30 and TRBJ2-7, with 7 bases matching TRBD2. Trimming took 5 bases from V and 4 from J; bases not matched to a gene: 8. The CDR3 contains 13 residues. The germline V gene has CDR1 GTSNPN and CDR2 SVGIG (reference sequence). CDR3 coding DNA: TGTGCCTGGGTTCCGGGGGGACTATACGAGCAGTACTTC. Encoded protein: CAWVPGGLYEQYF.

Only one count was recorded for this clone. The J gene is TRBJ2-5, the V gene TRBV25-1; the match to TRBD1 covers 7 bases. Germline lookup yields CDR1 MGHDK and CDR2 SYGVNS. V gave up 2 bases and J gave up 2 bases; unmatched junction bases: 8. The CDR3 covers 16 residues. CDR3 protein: CASSEPPGQMQETQYF. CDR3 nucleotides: TGTGCCAGCAGTGAACCCCCGGGACAGATGCAAGAGACCCAGTACTTC.

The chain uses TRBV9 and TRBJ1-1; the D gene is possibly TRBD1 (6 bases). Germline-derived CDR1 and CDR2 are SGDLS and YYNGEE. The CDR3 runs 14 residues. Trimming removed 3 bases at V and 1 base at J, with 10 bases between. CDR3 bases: TGTGCCAGCAGCGGAGACAGGACGAACACTGAAGCTTTCTTT. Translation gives CASSGDRTNTEAFF.